A selection of T cell receptor beta chains follows, all from one sample in a study of blood T cell repertoires in COVID-19. Here immunoSEQ multiplex PCR was the method, and the copy in TCRdb shows in-frame clones only, minus some. Among under 95,000 clones, approximately 91% were seen once, and the ten largest hold approximately 2.4%. Sequencing was done on a sample of peripheral blood. These receptors were taken from a man over 45 with COVID-19, enrolled during active disease. CDR3s include the opening cysteine and the closing phenylalanine or tryptophan. Each record gives: J gene, clone size, D gene, V gene, CDR3 DNA, CDR3 protein. The D gene is left open where the match is weak. Some rows mark clone size as missing; the rest say once, few, many or name a class of expanded clone.

j_call: TRBJ1-4
clone_size: NA
d_call: NA
v_call: TRBV28
cdr3_nt: TGTGCCAGCAGGGCCGCAACTAATGAAAAACTGTTTTTT
cdr3_aa: CASRAATNEKLFF

j_call: TRBJ2-1
clone_size: NA
d_call: TRBD1
v_call: TRBV7-9
cdr3_nt: TGTGCCAGCAGCCCGACAGGGTTGGGTTGGCAGTTCTTC
cdr3_aa: CASSPTGLGWQFF

j_call: TRBJ2-5
clone_size: NA
d_call: NA
v_call: TRBV30
cdr3_nt: TGTGCCTGGGCCGCGGGGCTCGTCCAAGAGACCCAGTACTTC
cdr3_aa: CAWAAGLVQETQYF

j_call: TRBJ2-3
clone_size: NA
d_call: NA
v_call: TRBV19
cdr3_nt: TGTGCCAGTAGGATTAGCGGCGGCGGGGATACGCAGTATTTT
cdr3_aa: CASRISGGGDTQYF

j_call: TRBJ2-1
clone_size: NA
d_call: NA
v_call: TRBV5-1
cdr3_nt: TGCGCCAGCAGCTTGGGCCAGCGGTACAATGAGCAGTTCTTC
cdr3_aa: CASSLGQRYNEQFF

j_call: TRBJ2-7
clone_size: NA
d_call: NA
v_call: TRBV5-6
cdr3_nt: TGTGCCAGCAGCTTGGGGACAGTATCCTACGAGCAGTACTTC
cdr3_aa: CASSLGTVSYEQYF

j_call: TRBJ1-1
clone_size: NA
d_call: NA
v_call: TRBV3-1/TRBV3-2
cdr3_nt: TGTGCCAGCAGCCAAAGGGGTGACACTGAAGCTTTCTTT
cdr3_aa: CASSQRGDTEAFF

j_call: TRBJ1-1
clone_size: NA
d_call: NA
v_call: TRBV30
cdr3_nt: TGTGCCTGGGGGGACACGGGTTGGACCACTGAAGCTTTCTTT
cdr3_aa: CAWGDTGWTTEAFF

j_call: TRBJ2-7
clone_size: NA
d_call: NA
v_call: TRBV28
cdr3_nt: TGTGCCAGCAGAGCCGGAGACAGCTTCTACGAGCAGTACTTC
cdr3_aa: CASRAGDSFYEQYF

j_call: TRBJ2-1
clone_size: few
d_call: TRBD2
v_call: TRBV7-3
cdr3_nt: TGTGCCAGCAGCTTATTGCCTAGCGGGAGTACATACAATGAGCAGTTCTTC
cdr3_aa: CASSLLPSGSTYNEQFF

j_call: TRBJ2-4
clone_size: NA
d_call: TRBD1
v_call: TRBV19
cdr3_nt: TGTGCCAGTAGTTCAACCCGGGACAGGCTAGCCAAAAACATTCAGTACTTC
cdr3_aa: CASSSTRDRLAKNIQYF

j_call: TRBJ1-6
clone_size: NA
d_call: NA
v_call: TRBV5-4
cdr3_nt: TGTGCCAGCAGCTTGTACAGAAATAATTCACCCCTCCACTTT
cdr3_aa: CASSLYRNNSPLHF

j_call: TRBJ2-3
clone_size: NA
d_call: NA
v_call: TRBV19
cdr3_nt: TGTGCCAGTAGTATAAGGAGACAGTTCACAGATACGCAGTATTTT
cdr3_aa: CASSIRRQFTDTQYF

j_call: TRBJ1-5
clone_size: NA
d_call: TRBD1
v_call: TRBV2
cdr3_nt: TGTGCCAGCAGTGAGGCCCAGGGGGGTGGCAATCAGCCCCAGCATTTT
cdr3_aa: CASSEAQGGGNQPQHF

j_call: TRBJ2-2
clone_size: NA
d_call: NA
v_call: TRBV7-3
cdr3_nt: TGTGCCAGCAGCCGGACCATCCGGGGTGCAACCGGGGAGCTGTTTTTT
cdr3_aa: CASSRTIRGATGELFF

j_call: TRBJ2-2
clone_size: NA
d_call: NA
v_call: TRBV11-2
cdr3_nt: TGTGCCAGCAGCCCAAGATCGGGACAAAACACCGGGGAGCTGTTTTTT
cdr3_aa: CASSPRSGQNTGELFF

j_call: TRBJ2-3
clone_size: NA
d_call: TRBD1
v_call: TRBV2
cdr3_nt: TGTGCCAGCAGTAATGCTGGGACAGGGGGCAATACGCAGTATTTT
cdr3_aa: CASSNAGTGGNTQYF

j_call: TRBJ1-1
clone_size: NA
d_call: NA
v_call: TRBV9
cdr3_nt: TGTGCCAGCAGCGTAGCTAGAGAGGGCACTGAAGCTTTCTTT
cdr3_aa: CASSVAREGTEAFF

j_call: TRBJ2-4
clone_size: NA
d_call: NA
v_call: TRBV18
cdr3_nt: TGTGCCAGCTCCCAGGGTTCGAAAAACATTCAGTACTTC
cdr3_aa: CASSQGSKNIQYF

j_call: TRBJ2-4
clone_size: NA
d_call: TRBD1
v_call: TRBV2
cdr3_nt: TGTGCCAGCAGTGGACAGGGCCAAAACATTCAGTACTTC
cdr3_aa: CASSGQGQNIQYF

j_call: TRBJ2-5
clone_size: NA
d_call: NA
v_call: TRBV24-1
cdr3_nt: TGTGCCACCAGTGATGCGGGACCCCAAGAGACCCAGTACTTC
cdr3_aa: CATSDAGPQETQYF

j_call: TRBJ2-7
clone_size: NA
d_call: NA
v_call: TRBV2
cdr3_nt: TGTGCCAGCAGAGGGAGACTAAGGGGGAGTCGCGAGCAGTACTTC
cdr3_aa: CASRGRLRGSREQYF

j_call: TRBJ2-1
clone_size: NA
d_call: TRBD2
v_call: TRBV10-3
cdr3_nt: TGTGCCATCAGTGAGAGAAGCGGACTAGCGGAGGGACGGGTTGAGCAGTTCTTC
cdr3_aa: CAISERSGLAEGRVEQFF

j_call: TRBJ2-2
clone_size: NA
d_call: NA
v_call: TRBV7-9
cdr3_nt: TGTGCCAGCAGCTTATCCAGTTCCACCGGGGAGCTGTTTTTT
cdr3_aa: CASSLSSSTGELFF

j_call: TRBJ1-1
clone_size: NA
d_call: TRBD1
v_call: TRBV10-3
cdr3_nt: TGTGCCATCAGGTCAAGGGACAGGGACACTGAAGCTTTCTTT
cdr3_aa: CAIRSRDRDTEAFF

j_call: TRBJ2-1
clone_size: NA
d_call: TRBD1
v_call: TRBV7-2
cdr3_nt: TGTGCCAGCAGCTTGACAGGGCTGAATGAGCAGTTCTTC
cdr3_aa: CASSLTGLNEQFF

j_call: TRBJ1-3
clone_size: NA
d_call: NA
v_call: TRBV6-5
cdr3_nt: TGTGCCAGCACCAATCCCGGCTCTGGAAACACCATATATTTT
cdr3_aa: CASTNPGSGNTIYF

j_call: TRBJ2-7
clone_size: NA
d_call: NA
v_call: TRBV19
cdr3_nt: TGTGCCAGTAGTATAAGCAGCGGCTACGAGCAGTACTTC
cdr3_aa: CASSISSGYEQYF

j_call: TRBJ2-5
clone_size: NA
d_call: NA
v_call: TRBV3-1/TRBV3-2
cdr3_nt: TGTGCCAGCAGCCCGGGTGTTCTGACGCAAGAGACCCAGTACTTC
cdr3_aa: CASSPGVLTQETQYF

j_call: TRBJ1-1
clone_size: few
d_call: TRBD1
v_call: TRBV19
cdr3_nt: TGTGCCAGTAGTCCTATGACAGGGTTGAACACTGAAGCTTTCTTT
cdr3_aa: CASSPMTGLNTEAFF

j_call: TRBJ2-7
clone_size: once
d_call: TRBD2
v_call: TRBV7-2
cdr3_nt: TGTGCCAGCAGCCAGGTGCGGCTAGCGGGGGTTGACTCCTACGAGCAGTACTTC
cdr3_aa: CASSQVRLAGVDSYEQYF

j_call: TRBJ2-1
clone_size: NA
d_call: NA
v_call: TRBV3-1/TRBV3-2
cdr3_nt: TGTGCCAGCAGCCAAGTTCTGGCCGCCTACAATGAGCAGTTCTTC
cdr3_aa: CASSQVLAAYNEQFF

j_call: TRBJ2-3
clone_size: NA
d_call: TRBD2
v_call: TRBV5-6
cdr3_nt: TGTGCCAGCAGCCGCGGGAGGAGCACAGATACGCAGTATTTT
cdr3_aa: CASSRGRSTDTQYF

j_call: TRBJ2-2
clone_size: NA
d_call: NA
v_call: TRBV28
cdr3_nt: TGTGCCAGCCGACAGGTTTTTTCCGGGGAGCTGTTTTTT
cdr3_aa: CASRQVFSGELFF

j_call: TRBJ2-7
clone_size: NA
d_call: TRBD1
v_call: TRBV19
cdr3_nt: TGTGCCAGTAGTATTTCCGGGACAGGTTACTACGAGCAGTACTTC
cdr3_aa: CASSISGTGYYEQYF

j_call: TRBJ2-7
clone_size: once
d_call: NA
v_call: TRBV7-2
cdr3_nt: TGTGCCAGCAGCCCCCTCGAGGGATCCTACGAGCAGTACTTC
cdr3_aa: CASSPLEGSYEQYF

j_call: TRBJ2-4
clone_size: NA
d_call: TRBD1
v_call: TRBV11-2
cdr3_nt: TGTGCCAGCAGCTTAGATCAATCAGGGGGCATAAACATTCAGTACTTC
cdr3_aa: CASSLDQSGGINIQYF

j_call: TRBJ1-5
clone_size: once
d_call: TRBD1
v_call: TRBV6-2/TRBV6-3
cdr3_nt: TGTGCCAGCAGTCTTCGACAGGGATGGCAGCCCCAGCATTTT
cdr3_aa: CASSLRQGWQPQHF

j_call: TRBJ2-3
clone_size: NA
d_call: TRBD2
v_call: TRBV5-1
cdr3_nt: TGCGCCAGCAGCTTGAGCCTAGCGGGGTACACAGATACGCAGTATTTT
cdr3_aa: CASSLSLAGYTDTQYF

j_call: TRBJ1-1
clone_size: NA
d_call: NA
v_call: TRBV11-2
cdr3_nt: TGTGCCAGCAGCTATACCAGGAACACTGAAGCTTTCTTT
cdr3_aa: CASSYTRNTEAFF

j_call: TRBJ1-2
clone_size: NA
d_call: TRBD1
v_call: TRBV19
cdr3_nt: TGTGCCAGTAGGACAGGGACTTATGGCTACACCTTC
cdr3_aa: CASRTGTYGYTF

j_call: TRBJ1-1
clone_size: NA
d_call: NA
v_call: TRBV9
cdr3_nt: TGTGCCAGCAGCCCCCTATCTGGGGGCTGGAACACTGAAGCTTTCTTT
cdr3_aa: CASSPLSGGWNTEAFF

j_call: TRBJ2-1
clone_size: NA
d_call: TRBD2
v_call: TRBV5-4
cdr3_nt: TGTGCCAGCAGCTTGGGACGGCGGGGGAGCTCCTACAATGAGCAGTTCTTC
cdr3_aa: CASSLGRRGSSYNEQFF

j_call: TRBJ2-1
clone_size: NA
d_call: NA
v_call: TRBV24-1
cdr3_nt: TGTGCCACCAGTGCCGCAGGAAGTTTTTACAATGAGCAGTTCTTC
cdr3_aa: CATSAAGSFYNEQFF

j_call: TRBJ1-5
clone_size: once
d_call: NA
v_call: TRBV5-6
cdr3_nt: TGTGCCAGCAGCTTGTTGACAGCTCCTCAGCCCCAGCATTTT
cdr3_aa: CASSLLTAPQPQHF

j_call: TRBJ2-3
clone_size: NA
d_call: TRBD2
v_call: TRBV28
cdr3_nt: TGTGCCAGCCCGCCCCCTAGCGGGAGGCCCCAAGATACGCAGTATTTT
cdr3_aa: CASPPPSGRPQDTQYF

j_call: TRBJ2-7
clone_size: NA
d_call: NA
v_call: TRBV20-1
cdr3_nt: TGCAGTGGACAGGAGTCCTACGAGCAGTACTTC
cdr3_aa: CSGQESYEQYF

j_call: TRBJ2-2
clone_size: NA
d_call: NA
v_call: TRBV19
cdr3_nt: TGTGCCAGTAGTATTTTACGGGAGCGGACCGGGGAGCTGTTTTTT
cdr3_aa: CASSILRERTGELFF

j_call: TRBJ2-7
clone_size: NA
d_call: NA
v_call: TRBV18
cdr3_nt: TGTGCCAGCTCACCAGGGTCTAGCTACGAGCAGTACTTC
cdr3_aa: CASSPGSSYEQYF

j_call: TRBJ2-3
clone_size: NA
d_call: TRBD2
v_call: TRBV4-1
cdr3_nt: TGCGCCAGCAGCCTGCGTAGCGGGAGGGGGGAAGATACGCAGTATTTT
cdr3_aa: CASSLRSGRGEDTQYF

j_call: TRBJ1-1
clone_size: NA
d_call: TRBD1
v_call: TRBV9
cdr3_nt: TGTGCCAGCAGCGGACAGGGAAGCACTGAAGCTTTCTTT
cdr3_aa: CASSGQGSTEAFF

j_call: TRBJ2-7
clone_size: NA
d_call: TRBD2
v_call: TRBV4-2
cdr3_nt: TGTGCCAGCAGCCAAGGGAGGGCAGGGCCCCTAGCGGGGGTCTACGAGCAGTACTTC
cdr3_aa: CASSQGRAGPLAGVYEQYF

j_call: TRBJ2-7
clone_size: NA
d_call: TRBD1
v_call: TRBV29-1
cdr3_nt: TGCAGCGTTGAAGGGACAGGAGCCTACGAGCAGTACTTC
cdr3_aa: CSVEGTGAYEQYF

j_call: TRBJ2-1
clone_size: NA
d_call: NA
v_call: TRBV6-5
cdr3_nt: TGTGCCAGCAGGGTCGATGCAGCCTACAATGAGCAGTTCTTC
cdr3_aa: CASRVDAAYNEQFF

j_call: TRBJ2-5
clone_size: NA
d_call: NA
v_call: TRBV7-3
cdr3_nt: TGTGCCAGCAGCTCCCGAGGACAACAACAAGAGACCCAGTACTTC
cdr3_aa: CASSSRGQQQETQYF

j_call: TRBJ1-2
clone_size: NA
d_call: TRBD1
v_call: TRBV15
cdr3_nt: TGTGCCACCAGCAGAGATGATTTAGGGGGCGCAAACAATGGCTACACCTTC
cdr3_aa: CATSRDDLGGANNGYTF

j_call: TRBJ1-5
clone_size: NA
d_call: NA
v_call: TRBV30
cdr3_nt: TGTGCCTGGAGTGTCGGGGGCAATCAGCCCCAGCATTTT
cdr3_aa: CAWSVGGNQPQHF

j_call: TRBJ2-5
clone_size: NA
d_call: TRBD1
v_call: TRBV7-2
cdr3_nt: TGTGCCAGCAGGACAGGGGGCGCGGAGACCCAGTACTTC
cdr3_aa: CASRTGGAETQYF

j_call: TRBJ2-1
clone_size: NA
d_call: TRBD2
v_call: TRBV15
cdr3_nt: TGTGCCACCAGCAGAGATCCGACTAGCGCTGTCAATGAGCAGTTCTTC
cdr3_aa: CATSRDPTSAVNEQFF